This T cell receptor (beta chain) was found in a study of CD8+CD57+ T cells in acquired aplastic anemia. Study-wide results and limits: Patients did not significantly differ from controls in CD8+ Simpson's diversity. Between patients and controls, about 30 CD8+ CDR3 sequences were found in common.

On this clonotype: Its antigen is still unknown.

TCR beta VDJ and CDR3 profiling used genomic DNA as template. TCRdb independently ran MiXCR on the reads; one entry per CDR3 protein. Of 250,000 or so distinct CDR3 sequences listed, around half are singletons. V lost 0 bases and J 9 bases, leaving 2 bases between the germline ends. The V gene's germline CDR1 is MNHEY and CDR2 SMNVEV (reference sequence). The CDR3 has 11 residues. An expansion of CD8+CD57+ cells by flow cytometry had been shown in patients chosen for sequencing. Sequenced sample: sorted CD4+, CD8+, or CD8+CD57+ T cells (not recorded which) from PBMCs. The V call is TRBV27, the J call TRBJ2-2; D not certain. This sequence originates from a human donor with aplastic anemia. DNA for the CDR3: TGTGCCAGCAGTTTATCCAGGGAGCTGTTTTTT. Amino acids: CASSLSRELFF.